Following are 17 T cell receptor beta chains from one sample sequenced in a study of blood T cell repertoires in COVID-19. Some clones are missing from TCRdb's copy, which holds only in-frame ones; the method was immunoSEQ multiplex PCR. The sample lists about 110,000 clones; approximately 78% were seen once. The sequencing input was peripheral blood. These receptors were obtained from a man in his 70s with acute or convalescent COVID-19.

The chain links TRBV9 to TRBJ1-2; 7 bases agree with TRBD1. V gave up 4 bases and J gave up 8 bases; unmatched junction bases: 14. This CDR3 comprises 15 residues. Looked up from germline, CDR1 is SGDLS and CDR2 is YYNGEE. In nucleotides, the CDR3 is TGTGCCAGCAGCCCGATGGGACAGACGGGTCTGGGCTACACCTTC. Encoded protein: CASSPMGQTGLGYTF.

This chain joins TRBV20-1 and TRBJ2-1; 11 bases align to TRBD2. CDR3 size: 13 residues. Germline V gives CDR1 DFQATT, CDR2 SNEGSKA (reference sequence). The V and J ends lost 3 bases and 8 bases, in that order; junction bases with no gene match: 3. In DNA form, the CDR3 reads TGCAGTGCTAGTACTAGCGGGAGCGATGAGCAGTTCTTC. It codes for CSASTSGSDEQFF.

This clone was seen a handful of times. This chain links TRBV11-2 with TRBJ1-1; possible D gene TRBD1, 5 bases. The CDR3 is 15 residues long. CDR1 and CDR2 (germline): SGHAT, FQNNGV. V lost 4 bases to trimming and J lost 4 bases, with 16 bases between them. The CDR3 sequence is CASSSLWQGSTEAFF. In DNA form, the CDR3 reads TGTGCCAGCAGCTCCCTGTGGCAGGGCTCCACTGAAGCTTTCTTT.

This rearrangement joins TRBV5-1 to TRBJ1-4; D is unresolved. V was clipped by 5 bases and J by 5 bases, with 19 bases between them. The germline V gene encodes CDR1 SGHRS and CDR2 YFSETQ. CDR3 size: 16 residues. For the CDR3, the DNA is TGCGCCAGCAGTTTGAGGGCCCAAGGACTCAATGAAAAACTGTTTTTT. Protein: CASSLRAQGLNEKLFF.

This sequence joins TRBV7-9 and TRBJ1-2; D unresolved. The CDR3 extends over 15 amino acids. Germline-derived CDR1 and CDR2 are SEHNR and FQNEAQ (reference sequence). Trimming shortened V by 5 bases and J by 0 bases, and 13 bases separated the two germline ends. The CDR3 DNA sequence: TGTGCCAGCAGCGTCCGGGGTACTACTAACTATGGCTACACCTTC. Residues: CASSVRGTTNYGYTF.

This clone was seen more than once but under ten times. V gene TRBV5-1 combines with J gene TRBJ2-2; 7 nucleotides line up with TRBD2. J was trimmed by 6 bases and V by 5 bases; bases with no gene match: 10. This CDR3 is 15 amino acids long. The germline V gene encodes CDR1 SGHRS and CDR2 YFSETQ. CDR3 DNA sequence: TGCGCCAGCAGGCCCCGGGACTACCCACCCGGGGAGCTGTTTTTT. Protein product: CASRPRDYPPGELFF.

The chain uses TRBV7-7 and TRBJ2-7; D may be TRBD2 (5 bases). Deletions cut 1 base from V and 1 base from J, with 8 bases between. CDR3 length: 14 amino acids. Per germline, CDR1 SSHAT and CDR2 FNYEAQ (reference sequence). In DNA form, the CDR3 reads TGTGCCAGCAGCTTAGAACTAGGTTCCTACGAGCAGTACTTC. Its translation is CASSLELGSYEQYF.

The chain employs TRBV30 and TRBJ1-3; no definite D call. Trimming took 1 base from V and 7 from J, leaving 11 bases between them. The CDR3 consists of 13 residues. Germline V gene lookup returns CDR1 GTSNPN and CDR2 SVGIG (reference sequence). CDR3 nucleotide sequence: TGTGCCTGGAGTGGGAGGGCGAGGAACACCATATATTTT. Translated, it gives CAWSGRARNTIYF.

This clone was seen once. This chain joins TRBV2 and TRBJ2-1; the match to TRBD1 covers 9 bases. The germline CDR1 and CDR2 sequences are SNHLY and FYNNEI. CDR3 length equals 15 residues. V shed 5 bases and J 6 bases; nucleotides not matched to a gene: 8. The DNA of the CDR3 is TGTGCCAGCAGTAGACAGGGGGTATCGGGCAATGAGCAGTTCTTC. Translation: CASSRQGVSGNEQFF.

The chain recombines TRBV7-9 with TRBJ2-1; TRBD1 is a possible D gene (6 bases). V was trimmed by 1 base and J by 6 bases, leaving 19 bases between them. The CDR3 is 17 amino acids. Germline CDR1 and CDR2: SEHNR and FQNEAQ (reference sequence). CDR3: CASSLDQGSFLSNEQFF. Written as DNA, the CDR3 is TGTGCCAGCAGCTTAGACCAGGGGTCCTTCCTCTCCAATGAGCAGTTCTTC.

CDR3 DNA sequence: TGTGCCAGTAGTCCCGGAGTTACAAAGAACTATGGCTACACCTTC. Translation gives CASSPGVTKNYGYTF. The chain combines TRBV19 with TRBJ1-2; D gene uncertain. The germline V gene encodes CDR1 LNHDA and CDR2 SQIVND (reference sequence). Between the trimmed V and J ends, which lost 5 bases and 2 bases, there was a span of 15 bases. There are 15 residues in the CDR3.

This chain links TRBV4-1 with TRBJ2-3; possible D gene TRBD2, 5 bases. Germline-derived CDR1 and CDR2 are MGHRA and YSYEKL. The V end was cut by 0 bases, the J end by 0 bases, with 13 bases between. CDR3 length equals 17 residues. DNA of the CDR3: TGCGCCAGCAGCCAAGATACGTCAGCGGCGAGCACAGATACGCAGTATTTT. Translating gives CASSQDTSAASTDTQYF.

The chain recombines TRBV5-1 with TRBJ2-3; unclear D gene. V was trimmed by 7 bases and J by 2 bases, leaving 8 bases between them. The CDR3 is 12 residues long. CDR1 and CDR2 from the germline V gene are SGHRS and YFSETQ. The CDR3 sequence is CASARSTDTQYF. The CDR3 DNA sequence: TGCGCCAGCGCCAGATCCACAGATACGCAGTATTTT.

The chain employs TRBV5-1 and TRBJ2-3, with 11 bases that match TRBD1. V shed 4 bases, J shed 6 bases, and the junction held 4 bases outside the gene matches. Per the germline V gene, CDR1 is SGHRS and CDR2 is YFSETQ. The CDR3 totals 14 residues. Here the CDR3 reads CASSRTGGRDTQYF. CDR3 nucleotide sequence: TGCGCCAGCAGCAGGACAGGGGGCCGTGATACGCAGTATTTT.

The chain couples TRBV7-3 to TRBJ2-1; 7 bases map to TRBD2. The CDR3 length is 14 residues. Trimming at V came to 8 bases and at J to 0 bases, leaving 4 bases not matched to a gene. Per germline, CDR1 SGHTA and CDR2 FQGTGA. In nucleotides, the CDR3 is TGTGCCAGCTCGCGGGGGAGCTCCTACAATGAGCAGTTCTTC. This encodes CASSRGSSYNEQFF.

The rearrangement uses TRBV29-1 and TRBJ2-7, with D unresolved. V was cut by 0 bases and J by 0 bases, with 9 bases left in between. The CDR3 covers 14 residues. The germline V gene encodes CDR1 SQVTM and CDR2 ANQGSEA. CDR3 coding DNA: TGCAGCGTTGAAGATAATCAGATCTCCTACGAGCAGTACTTC. Its translation: CSVEDNQISYEQYF.

The J gene is TRBJ2-3, the V gene TRBV2; TRBD2 matches 8 bases. The CDR3 length is 15 residues. After removal of 3 bases from V and 0 bases from J, the junction contained 2 bases not matched to a gene. Germline V CDR1 and CDR2: SNHLY, FYNNEI. The CDR3 here is CASSERGASTDTQYF. The CDR3 nucleotides read TGTGCCAGCAGTGAGCGGGGGGCTAGCACAGATACGCAGTATTTT.